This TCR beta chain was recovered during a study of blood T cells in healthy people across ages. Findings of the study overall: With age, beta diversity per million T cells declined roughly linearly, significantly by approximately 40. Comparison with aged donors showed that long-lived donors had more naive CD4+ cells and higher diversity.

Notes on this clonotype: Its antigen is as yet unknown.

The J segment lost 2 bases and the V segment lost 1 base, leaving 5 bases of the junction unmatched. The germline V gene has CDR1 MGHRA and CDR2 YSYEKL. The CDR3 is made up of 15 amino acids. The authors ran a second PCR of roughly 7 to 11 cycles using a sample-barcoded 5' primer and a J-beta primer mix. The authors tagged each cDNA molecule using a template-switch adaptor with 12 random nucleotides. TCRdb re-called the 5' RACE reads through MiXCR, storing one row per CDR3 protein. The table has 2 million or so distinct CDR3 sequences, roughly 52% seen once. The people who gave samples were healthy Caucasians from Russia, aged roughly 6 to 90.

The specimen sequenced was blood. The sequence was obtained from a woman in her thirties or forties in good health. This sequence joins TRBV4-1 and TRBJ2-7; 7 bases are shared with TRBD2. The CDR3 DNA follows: TGCGCCAGCAGCCAAGTTTCTAGCGGAGCCTACGAGCAGTACTTC. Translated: CASSQVSSGAYEQYF.